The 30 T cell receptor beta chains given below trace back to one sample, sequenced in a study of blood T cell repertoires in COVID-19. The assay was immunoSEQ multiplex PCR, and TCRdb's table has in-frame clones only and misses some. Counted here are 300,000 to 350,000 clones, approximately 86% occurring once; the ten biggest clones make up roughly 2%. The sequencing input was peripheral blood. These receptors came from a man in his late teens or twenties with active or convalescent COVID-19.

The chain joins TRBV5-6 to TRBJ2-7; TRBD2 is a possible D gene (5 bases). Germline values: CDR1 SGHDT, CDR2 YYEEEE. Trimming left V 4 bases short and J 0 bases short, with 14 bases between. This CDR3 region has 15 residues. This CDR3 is CASSLAGSPSYEQYF. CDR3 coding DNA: TGTGCCAGCAGCCTAGCCGGGTCCCCCTCCTACGAGCAGTACTTC.

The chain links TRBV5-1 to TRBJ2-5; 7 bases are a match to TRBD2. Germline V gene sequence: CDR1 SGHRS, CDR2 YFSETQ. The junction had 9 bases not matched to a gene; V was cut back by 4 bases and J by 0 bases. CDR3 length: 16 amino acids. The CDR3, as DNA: TGCGCCAGCAGCATGGGGGGGAGCGGGTACCAAGAGACCCAGTACTTC. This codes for CASSMGGSGYQETQYF.

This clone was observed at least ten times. CDR3 sequence reads: CASSQAGHSGANVLTF. The CDR3 DNA is TGCGCCAGCAGCCAAGCAGGGCACTCTGGGGCCAACGTCCTGACTTTC. The V and J genes are TRBV4-3 and TRBJ2-6; a possible D gene is TRBD1 (5 bases). The CDR3 runs to 16 residues. The V end was cut by 1 base, the J end by 0 bases, with 7 bases between. Germline CDR1 reads LGHNA; CDR2 reads YSLEER.

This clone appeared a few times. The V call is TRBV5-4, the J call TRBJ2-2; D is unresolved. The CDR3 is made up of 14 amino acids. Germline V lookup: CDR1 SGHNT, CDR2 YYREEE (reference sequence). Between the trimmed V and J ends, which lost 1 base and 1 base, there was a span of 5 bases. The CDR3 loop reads CASSLWQNTGELFF. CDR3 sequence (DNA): TGTGCCAGCAGCTTGTGGCAGAACACCGGGGAGCTGTTTTTT.

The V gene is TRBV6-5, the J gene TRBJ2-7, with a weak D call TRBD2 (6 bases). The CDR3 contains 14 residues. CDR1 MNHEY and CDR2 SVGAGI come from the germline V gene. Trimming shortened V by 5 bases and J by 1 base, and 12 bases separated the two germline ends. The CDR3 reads CASSRGTLSYEQYF. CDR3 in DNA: TGTGCCAGCAGTCGCGGGACGTTGTCCTACGAGCAGTACTTC.

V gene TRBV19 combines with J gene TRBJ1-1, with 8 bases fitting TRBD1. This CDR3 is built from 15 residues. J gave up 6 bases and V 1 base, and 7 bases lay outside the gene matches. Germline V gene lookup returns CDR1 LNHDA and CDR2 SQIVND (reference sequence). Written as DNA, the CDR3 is TGTGCCAGTAGTATAGGACAGGGGCGGAAGGCTGAAGCTTTCTTT. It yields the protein CASSIGQGRKAEAFF.

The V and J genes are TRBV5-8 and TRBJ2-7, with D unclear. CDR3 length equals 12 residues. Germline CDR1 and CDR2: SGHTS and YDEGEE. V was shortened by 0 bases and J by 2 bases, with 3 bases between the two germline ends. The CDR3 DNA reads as TGTGCCAGCAGCTTGGTCACCTACGAGCAGTACTTC. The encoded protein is CASSLVTYEQYF.

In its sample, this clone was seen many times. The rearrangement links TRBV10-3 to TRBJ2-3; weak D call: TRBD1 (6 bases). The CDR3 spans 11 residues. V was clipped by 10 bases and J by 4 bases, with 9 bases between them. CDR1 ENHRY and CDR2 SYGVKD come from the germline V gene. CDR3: CATGQPDTQYF. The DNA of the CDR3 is TGTGCCACCGGACAGCCAGATACGCAGTATTTT.

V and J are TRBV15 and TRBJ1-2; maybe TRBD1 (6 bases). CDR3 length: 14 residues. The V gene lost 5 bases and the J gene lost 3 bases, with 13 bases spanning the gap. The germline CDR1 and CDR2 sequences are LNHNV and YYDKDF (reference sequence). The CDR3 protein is CATSLGGGYYGYTF. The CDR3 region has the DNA TGTGCCACCAGCCTCGGGGGGGGCTACTATGGCTACACCTTC. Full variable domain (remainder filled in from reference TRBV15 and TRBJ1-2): DAMVIQNPRYQVTQFGKPVTLSCSQTLNHNVMYWYQQKSSQAPKLLFHYYDKDFNNEADTPDNFQSRRPNTSFCFLDIRSPGLGDTAMYLCATSLGGGYYGYTFGSGTRLTVV.

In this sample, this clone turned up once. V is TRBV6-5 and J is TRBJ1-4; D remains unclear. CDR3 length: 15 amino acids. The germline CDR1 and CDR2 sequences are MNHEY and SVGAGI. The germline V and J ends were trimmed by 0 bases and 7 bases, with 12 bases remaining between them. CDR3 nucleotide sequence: TGTGCCAGCAGTTACTCAATGCTCGGGAGTGAAAAACTGTTTTTT. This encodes CASSYSMLGSEKLFF.

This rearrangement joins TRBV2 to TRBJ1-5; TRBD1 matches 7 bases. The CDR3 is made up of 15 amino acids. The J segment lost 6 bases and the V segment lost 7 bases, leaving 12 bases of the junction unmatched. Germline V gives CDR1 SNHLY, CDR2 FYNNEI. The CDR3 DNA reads TGTGCCAGCACACGCGGGACAGAGCTTATTCAGCCCCAGCATTTT. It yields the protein CASTRGTELIQPQHF.

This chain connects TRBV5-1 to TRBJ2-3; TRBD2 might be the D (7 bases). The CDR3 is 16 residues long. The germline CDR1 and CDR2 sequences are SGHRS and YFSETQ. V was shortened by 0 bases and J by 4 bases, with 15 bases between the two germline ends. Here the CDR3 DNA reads TGCGCCAGCAGCTTGGATTCCGGGGGGCCTGCAGATACGCAGTATTTT. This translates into CASSLDSGGPADTQYF.

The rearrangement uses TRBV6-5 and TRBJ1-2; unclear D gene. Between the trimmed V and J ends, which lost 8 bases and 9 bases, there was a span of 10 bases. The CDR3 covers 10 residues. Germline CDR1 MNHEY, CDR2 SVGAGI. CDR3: CASFSGSYTF. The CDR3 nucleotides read TGTGCCAGCTTTAGTGGTAGCTACACCTTC.

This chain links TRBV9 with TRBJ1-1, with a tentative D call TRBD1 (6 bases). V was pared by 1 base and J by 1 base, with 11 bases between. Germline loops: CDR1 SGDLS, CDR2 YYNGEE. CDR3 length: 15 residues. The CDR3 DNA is TGTGCCAGCAGCGTACAGGGGTTACGGAACACTGAAGCTTTCTTT. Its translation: CASSVQGLRNTEAFF.

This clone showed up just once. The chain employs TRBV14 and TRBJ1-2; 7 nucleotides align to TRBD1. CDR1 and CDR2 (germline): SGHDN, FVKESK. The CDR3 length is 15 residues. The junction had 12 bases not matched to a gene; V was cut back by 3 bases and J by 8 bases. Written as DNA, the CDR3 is TGTGCCAGCAGCCAGATAGGACAGGCCCCGGGAGGCTACACCTTC. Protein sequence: CASSQIGQAPGGYTF.

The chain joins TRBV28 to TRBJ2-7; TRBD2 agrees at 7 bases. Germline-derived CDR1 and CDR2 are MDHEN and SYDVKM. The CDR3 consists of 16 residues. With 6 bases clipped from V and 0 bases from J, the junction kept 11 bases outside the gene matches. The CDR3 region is CASSDTIAGNSYEQYF. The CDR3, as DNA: TGTGCCAGCAGCGACACTATAGCGGGCAACTCCTACGAGCAGTACTTC.

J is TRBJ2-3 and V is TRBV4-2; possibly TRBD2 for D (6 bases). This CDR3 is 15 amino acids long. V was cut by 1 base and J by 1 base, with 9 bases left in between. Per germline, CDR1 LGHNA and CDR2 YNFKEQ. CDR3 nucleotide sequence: TGTGCCAGCAGCCAAGGTCCGGGGGGCACAGATACGCAGTATTTT. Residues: CASSQGPGGTDTQYF.

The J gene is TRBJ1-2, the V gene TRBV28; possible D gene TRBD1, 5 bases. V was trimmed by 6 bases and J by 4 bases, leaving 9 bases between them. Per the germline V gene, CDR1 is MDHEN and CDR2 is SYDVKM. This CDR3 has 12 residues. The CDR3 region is CASRTDSYGYTF. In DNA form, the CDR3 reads TGTGCCAGCAGAACCGACAGCTATGGCTACACCTTC.

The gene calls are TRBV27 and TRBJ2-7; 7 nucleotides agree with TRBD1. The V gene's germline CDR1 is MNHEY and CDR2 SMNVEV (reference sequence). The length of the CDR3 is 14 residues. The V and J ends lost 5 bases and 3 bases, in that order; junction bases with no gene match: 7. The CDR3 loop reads CASSRVGGGYEQYF. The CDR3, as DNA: TGTGCCAGCAGTAGGGTAGGGGGCGGCTACGAGCAGTACTTC.

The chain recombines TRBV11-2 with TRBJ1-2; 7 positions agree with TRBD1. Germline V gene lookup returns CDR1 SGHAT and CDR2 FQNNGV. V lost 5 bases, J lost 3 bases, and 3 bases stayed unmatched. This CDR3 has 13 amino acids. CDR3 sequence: CASSVQGDYGYTF. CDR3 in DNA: TGTGCCAGCAGCGTTCAGGGGGACTATGGCTACACCTTC.

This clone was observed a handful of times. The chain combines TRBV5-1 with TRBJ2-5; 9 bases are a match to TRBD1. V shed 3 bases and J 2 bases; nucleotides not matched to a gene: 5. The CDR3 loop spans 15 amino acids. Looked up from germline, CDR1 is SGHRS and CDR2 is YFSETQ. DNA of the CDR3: TGCGCCAGCAGCTCAGACAGGGGGATACAAGAGACCCAGTACTTC. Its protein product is CASSSDRGIQETQYF.

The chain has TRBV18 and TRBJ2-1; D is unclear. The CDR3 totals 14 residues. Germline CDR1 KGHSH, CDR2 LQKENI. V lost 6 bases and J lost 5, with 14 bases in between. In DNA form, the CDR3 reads TGTGCCAGCTCCCAGGCGTCAGCCGACAATGAGCAGTTCTTC. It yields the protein CASSQASADNEQFF. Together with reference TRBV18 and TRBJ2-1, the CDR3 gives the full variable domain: NAGVMQNPRHLVRRRGQEARLRCSPMKGHSHVYWYRQLPEEGLKFMVYLQKENIIDESGMPKERFSAEFPKEGPSILRIQQVVRGDSAAYFCASSQASADNEQFFGPGTRLTVL.

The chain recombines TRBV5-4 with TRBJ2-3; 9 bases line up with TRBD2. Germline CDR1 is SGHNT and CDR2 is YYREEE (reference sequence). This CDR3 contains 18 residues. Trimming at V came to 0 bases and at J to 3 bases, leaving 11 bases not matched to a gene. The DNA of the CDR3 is TGTGCCAGCAGCTTGGTGACTAGCGGAAATTATGGGACAGATACGCAGTATTTT. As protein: CASSLVTSGNYGTDTQYF.

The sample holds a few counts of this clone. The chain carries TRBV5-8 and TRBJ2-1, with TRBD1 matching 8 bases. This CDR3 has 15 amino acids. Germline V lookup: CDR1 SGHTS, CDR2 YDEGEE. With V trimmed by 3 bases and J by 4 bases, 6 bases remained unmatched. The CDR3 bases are TGTGCCAGCAGCTGGAGGGGACAGGAATACAATGAGCAGTTCTTC. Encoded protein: CASSWRGQEYNEQFF.

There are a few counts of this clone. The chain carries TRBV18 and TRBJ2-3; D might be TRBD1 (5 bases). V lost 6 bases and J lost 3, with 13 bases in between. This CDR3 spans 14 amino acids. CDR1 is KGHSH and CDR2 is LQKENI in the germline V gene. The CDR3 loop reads CASSRNSGTDTQYF. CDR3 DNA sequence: TGTGCCAGCTCTCGCAACTCAGGGACAGATACGCAGTATTTT.

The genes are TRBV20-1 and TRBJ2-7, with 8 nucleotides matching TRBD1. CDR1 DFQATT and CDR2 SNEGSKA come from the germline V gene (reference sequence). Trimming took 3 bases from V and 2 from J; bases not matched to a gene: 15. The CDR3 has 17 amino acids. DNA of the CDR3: TGCAGTGCTAGTCCATCTATCCCGGGACAGGATCCCTACGAGCAGTACTTC. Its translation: CSASPSIPGQDPYEQYF.

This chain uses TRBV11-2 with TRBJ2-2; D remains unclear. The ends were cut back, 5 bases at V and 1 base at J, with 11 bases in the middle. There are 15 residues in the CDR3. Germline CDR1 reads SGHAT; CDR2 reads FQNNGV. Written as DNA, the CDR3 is TGTGCCAGCAGCGATTCTAGAAGGAACACCGGGGAGCTGTTTTTT. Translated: CASSDSRRNTGELFF.

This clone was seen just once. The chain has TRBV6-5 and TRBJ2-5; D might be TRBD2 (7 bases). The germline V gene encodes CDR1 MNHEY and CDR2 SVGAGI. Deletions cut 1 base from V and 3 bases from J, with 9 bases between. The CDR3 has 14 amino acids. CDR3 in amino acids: CASSYLGGEETQYF. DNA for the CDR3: TGTGCCAGCAGTTACTTAGGGGGGGAAGAGACCCAGTACTTC.

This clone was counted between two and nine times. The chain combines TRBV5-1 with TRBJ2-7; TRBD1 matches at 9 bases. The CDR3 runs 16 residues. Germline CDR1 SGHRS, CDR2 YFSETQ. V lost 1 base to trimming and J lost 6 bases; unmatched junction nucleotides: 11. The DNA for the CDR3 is TGCGCCAGCAGCTTGCTCCCGACAGGGGGTATCTTCGAGCAGTACTTC. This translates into CASSLLPTGGIFEQYF. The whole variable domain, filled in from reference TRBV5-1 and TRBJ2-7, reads KAGVTQTPRYLIKTRGQQVTLSCSPISGHRSVSWYQQTPGQGLQFLFEYFSETQRNKGNFPGRFSGRQFSNSRSEMNVSTLELGDSALYLCASSLLPTGGIFEQYFGPGTRLTVT.

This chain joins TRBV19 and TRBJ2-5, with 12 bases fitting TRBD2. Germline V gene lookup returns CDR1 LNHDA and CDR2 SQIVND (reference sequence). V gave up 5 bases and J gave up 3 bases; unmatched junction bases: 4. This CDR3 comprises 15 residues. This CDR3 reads CASSRRTSGEETQYF. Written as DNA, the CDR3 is TGTGCCAGTAGTCGAAGGACTAGCGGGGAAGAGACCCAGTACTTC. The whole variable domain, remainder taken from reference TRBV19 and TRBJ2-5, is DGGITQSPKYLFRKEGQNVTLSCEQNLNHDAMYWYRQDPGQGLRLIYYSQIVNDFQKGDIAEGYSVSREKKESFPLTVTSAQKNPTAFYLCASSRRTSGEETQYFGPGTRLLVL.